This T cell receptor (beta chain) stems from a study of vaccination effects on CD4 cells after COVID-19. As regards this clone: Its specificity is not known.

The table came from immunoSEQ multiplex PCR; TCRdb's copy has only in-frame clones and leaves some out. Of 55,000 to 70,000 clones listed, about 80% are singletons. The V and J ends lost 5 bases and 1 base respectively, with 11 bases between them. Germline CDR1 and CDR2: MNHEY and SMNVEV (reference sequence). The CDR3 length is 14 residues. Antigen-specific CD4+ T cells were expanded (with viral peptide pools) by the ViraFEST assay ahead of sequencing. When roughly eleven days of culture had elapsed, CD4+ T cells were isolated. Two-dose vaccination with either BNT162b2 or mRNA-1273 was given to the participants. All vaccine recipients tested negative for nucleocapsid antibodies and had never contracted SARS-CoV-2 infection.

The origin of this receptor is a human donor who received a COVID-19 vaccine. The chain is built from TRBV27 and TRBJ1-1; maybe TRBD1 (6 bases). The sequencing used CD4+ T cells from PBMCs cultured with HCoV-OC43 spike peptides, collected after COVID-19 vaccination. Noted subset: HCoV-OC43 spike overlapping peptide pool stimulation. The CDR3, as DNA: TGTGCCAGCAGTCGGGCAGGGGCGAACACTGAAGCTTTCTTT. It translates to CASSRAGANTEAFF.